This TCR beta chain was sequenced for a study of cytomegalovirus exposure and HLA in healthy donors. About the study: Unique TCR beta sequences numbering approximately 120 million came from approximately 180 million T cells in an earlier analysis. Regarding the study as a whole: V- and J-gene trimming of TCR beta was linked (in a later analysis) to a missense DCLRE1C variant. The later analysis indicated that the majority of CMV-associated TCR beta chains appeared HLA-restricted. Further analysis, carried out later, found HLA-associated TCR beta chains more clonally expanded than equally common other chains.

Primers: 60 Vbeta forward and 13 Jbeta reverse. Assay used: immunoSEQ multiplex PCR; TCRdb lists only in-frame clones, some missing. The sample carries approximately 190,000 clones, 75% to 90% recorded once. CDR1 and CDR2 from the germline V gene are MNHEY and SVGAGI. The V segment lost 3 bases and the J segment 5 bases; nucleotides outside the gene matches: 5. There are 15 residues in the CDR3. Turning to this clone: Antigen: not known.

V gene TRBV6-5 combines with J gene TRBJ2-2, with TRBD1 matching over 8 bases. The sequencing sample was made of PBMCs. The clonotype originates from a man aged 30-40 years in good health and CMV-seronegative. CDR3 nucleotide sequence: TGTGCCAGCAGTTATTTTCACAGGGGGACCGGGGAGCTGTTTTTT. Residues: CASSYFHRGTGELFF.